A selection of T cell receptor beta chains follows, all from one sample in a study of blood T cell repertoires in COVID-19. The table came from immunoSEQ multiplex PCR; TCRdb's copy has only in-frame clones and leaves some out. Here the sample spans 150,000 to 200,000 clones, around 82% being singletons. The specimen sequenced was peripheral blood. These receptors originate from a woman aged 40 to 50 with COVID-19, enrolled during active disease. Both conserved end residues are part of each CDR3. Each record gives: D gene, V gene, J gene, clone size, CDR3 DNA, CDR3 protein. D genes are given only for firm matches. Clone size is given for some rows only: seen once, a few or many times, or a class if the clone is expanded.

d_call: .
v_call: TRBV19
j_call: TRBJ1-1
clone_size: many
cdr3_nt: TGTGCCAGTAGTCCACAGGGTCAGAACACTGAAGCTTTCTTT
cdr3_aa: CASSPQGQNTEAFF

d_call: .
v_call: TRBV18
j_call: TRBJ1-2
clone_size: many
cdr3_nt: TGTGCCAGCTCACCGGATGTGCTCGGGACTAACTATGGCTACACCTTC
cdr3_aa: CASSPDVLGTNYGYTF

d_call: TRBD2
v_call: TRBV7-7
j_call: TRBJ2-3
clone_size: .
cdr3_nt: TGTGCTAGCAGCAATAGCGGGGGCACAGATACGCAGTATTTT
cdr3_aa: CASSNSGGTDTQYF

d_call: .
v_call: TRBV5-6
j_call: TRBJ2-7
clone_size: .
cdr3_nt: TGTGCCAGCAGCTTTTATGTCTCCTTGGGCCTCTACGAGCAGTACTTC
cdr3_aa: CASSFYVSLGLYEQYF

d_call: .
v_call: TRBV28
j_call: TRBJ2-6
clone_size: .
cdr3_nt: TGTGCCAGCAAACCGGGATGGCATTCTGGGGCCAACGTCCTGACTTTC
cdr3_aa: CASKPGWHSGANVLTF

d_call: .
v_call: TRBV2
j_call: TRBJ1-5
clone_size: .
cdr3_nt: TGTGCCAGCAGTGAAGCGCAAAGGGGTACGCCCCAGCATTTT
cdr3_aa: CASSEAQRGTPQHF

d_call: TRBD2
v_call: TRBV28
j_call: TRBJ2-1
clone_size: .
cdr3_nt: TGTGCCAGCAGTATCCGGACTAGCGGGAGGAGATACAATGAGCAGTTCTTC
cdr3_aa: CASSIRTSGRRYNEQFF

d_call: TRBD1
v_call: TRBV19
j_call: TRBJ1-1
clone_size: .
cdr3_nt: TGTGCCAGTAGTATGACAGGGGAGAACACTGAAGCTTTCTTT
cdr3_aa: CASSMTGENTEAFF

d_call: .
v_call: TRBV30
j_call: TRBJ2-5
clone_size: .
cdr3_nt: TGTGCCTGGAGGCAGCCCAGGCAAAAAGAGACCCAGTACTTC
cdr3_aa: CAWRQPRQKETQYF

d_call: .
v_call: TRBV19
j_call: TRBJ1-2
clone_size: .
cdr3_nt: TGTGCCAGTAAGGCCCCGACACTGTTCAAAGATAACTATGGCTACACCTTC
cdr3_aa: CASKAPTLFKDNYGYTF

d_call: .
v_call: TRBV5-8
j_call: TRBJ2-1
clone_size: .
cdr3_nt: TGTGCCAGCAGCTTGACTAGAGTTGGCGGGGTGATCTCCTACAATGAGCAGTTCTTC
cdr3_aa: CASSLTRVGGVISYNEQFF

d_call: .
v_call: TRBV5-6
j_call: TRBJ1-2
clone_size: .
cdr3_nt: TGTGCCAGCAGCATGACAGGTGCCCGGGGAGGCTACACCTTC
cdr3_aa: CASSMTGARGGYTF

d_call: .
v_call: TRBV6-5
j_call: TRBJ1-6
clone_size: few
cdr3_nt: TGTGCCAGCAGTTACTTTCGAGGTTCACCCCTCCACTTT
cdr3_aa: CASSYFRGSPLHF

d_call: .
v_call: TRBV5-1
j_call: TRBJ1-1
clone_size: .
cdr3_nt: TGCGCCAGCAGCTTGGTGCCAGACACGATGAACACTGAAGCTTTCTTT
cdr3_aa: CASSLVPDTMNTEAFF

d_call: TRBD2
v_call: TRBV5-1
j_call: TRBJ2-3
clone_size: .
cdr3_nt: TGCGCCAGCAGCTTGGAAGCGGGGACAGATACGCAGTATTTT
cdr3_aa: CASSLEAGTDTQYF

d_call: TRBD2
v_call: TRBV2
j_call: TRBJ2-1
clone_size: .
cdr3_nt: TGTGCCAGCAGTGAATGGCAACTAGCGGGAGTCAATGAGCAGTTCTTC
cdr3_aa: CASSEWQLAGVNEQFF

d_call: TRBD1
v_call: TRBV20-1
j_call: TRBJ1-2
clone_size: .
cdr3_nt: TGCAGTGCTGGGACAGGCTATGGCTACACCTTC
cdr3_aa: CSAGTGYGYTF

d_call: .
v_call: TRBV9
j_call: TRBJ1-3
clone_size: .
cdr3_nt: TGTGCCAGCAGCCCCCTGAGCTCTGGAAACACCATATATTTT
cdr3_aa: CASSPLSSGNTIYF

d_call: .
v_call: TRBV30
j_call: TRBJ1-1
clone_size: .
cdr3_nt: TGTGCCTGGAGCGCACGGAGGGGCATGAACACTGAAGCTTTCTTT
cdr3_aa: CAWSARRGMNTEAFF

d_call: .
v_call: TRBV18
j_call: TRBJ1-1
clone_size: .
cdr3_nt: TGTGCCAGCTCACGACAGGAAAGAATGAACACTGAAGCTTTCTTT
cdr3_aa: CASSRQERMNTEAFF

d_call: .
v_call: TRBV11-3
j_call: TRBJ2-1
clone_size: .
cdr3_nt: TGTGCCAGCAGCTTGAGGCGCGACTCCTACAATGAGCAGTTCTTC
cdr3_aa: CASSLRRDSYNEQFF

d_call: .
v_call: TRBV20-1
j_call: TRBJ1-5
clone_size: few
cdr3_nt: TGCAGTGCTAGTACTCGAGGGATGGGCAATCAGCCCCAGCATTTT
cdr3_aa: CSASTRGMGNQPQHF

d_call: .
v_call: TRBV7-8
j_call: TRBJ1-2
clone_size: .
cdr3_nt: TGTGCCAGCAGCAGAGGGGCAGGACGGGATAGGGGCTACACCTTC
cdr3_aa: CASSRGAGRDRGYTF

d_call: .
v_call: TRBV9
j_call: TRBJ2-1
clone_size: once
cdr3_nt: TGTGCCAGCAGCGTTTCCGGGAGCAACAATGAGCAGTTCTTC
cdr3_aa: CASSVSGSNNEQFF

d_call: .
v_call: TRBV9
j_call: TRBJ1-3
clone_size: .
cdr3_nt: TGTGCCAGCACGCGGGAGGGCTCTGGAAACACCATATATTTT
cdr3_aa: CASTREGSGNTIYF

d_call: .
v_call: TRBV30
j_call: TRBJ1-2
clone_size: .
cdr3_nt: TGTGCCTGGGGGGTTGGACAGCTTACCCCCTACTCCTTC
cdr3_aa: CAWGVGQLTPYSF

d_call: .
v_call: TRBV29-1
j_call: TRBJ2-3
clone_size: .
cdr3_nt: TGCAGCACCCAGGCATCTGATACGCAGTATTTT
cdr3_aa: CSTQASDTQYF

d_call: TRBD1
v_call: TRBV6-5
j_call: TRBJ2-6
clone_size: .
cdr3_nt: TGTGCCAGCAGAAAAACAGGGGCTGGGGCCAACGTCCTGACTTTC
cdr3_aa: CASRKTGAGANVLTF